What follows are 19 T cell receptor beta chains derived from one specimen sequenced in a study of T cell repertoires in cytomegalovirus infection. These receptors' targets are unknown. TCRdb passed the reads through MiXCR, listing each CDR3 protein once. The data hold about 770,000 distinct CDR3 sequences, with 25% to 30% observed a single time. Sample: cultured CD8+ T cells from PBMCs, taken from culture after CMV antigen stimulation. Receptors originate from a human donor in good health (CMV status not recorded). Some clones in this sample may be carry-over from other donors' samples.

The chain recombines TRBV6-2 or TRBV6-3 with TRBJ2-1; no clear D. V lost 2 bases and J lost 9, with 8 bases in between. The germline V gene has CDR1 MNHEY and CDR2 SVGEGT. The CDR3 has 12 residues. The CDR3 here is CASSYPLVEQFF. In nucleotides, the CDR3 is TGTGCCAGCAGTTACCCCCTGGTTGAGCAGTTCTTC.

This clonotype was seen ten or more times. The CDR3 region has the DNA TGTGCCAGCACGGGAAGCAATCAGCCCCAGCATTTT. Its protein is CASTGSNQPQHF. V and J are TRBV7-9 and TRBJ1-5; D remains ambiguous. V lost 7 bases to trimming and J lost 1 base, with 5 bases between them. CDR3 size: 12 residues. Germline lookup yields CDR1 SEHNR and CDR2 FQNEAQ (reference sequence).

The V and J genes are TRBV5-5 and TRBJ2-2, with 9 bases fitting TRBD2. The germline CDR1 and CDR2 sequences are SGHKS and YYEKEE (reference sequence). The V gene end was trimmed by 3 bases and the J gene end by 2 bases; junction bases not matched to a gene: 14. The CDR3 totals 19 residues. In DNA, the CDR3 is TGTGCCAGCAGCTCGGGACTAGCATTCCCCTCTTTCAACACCGGGGAGCTGTTTTTT. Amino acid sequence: CASSSGLAFPSFNTGELFF.

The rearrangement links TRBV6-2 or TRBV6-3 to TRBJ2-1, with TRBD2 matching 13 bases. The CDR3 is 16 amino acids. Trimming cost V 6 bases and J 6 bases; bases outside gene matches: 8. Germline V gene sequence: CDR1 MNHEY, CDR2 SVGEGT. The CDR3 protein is CASRKQLAGGFNEQFF. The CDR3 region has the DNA TGTGCCAGCAGAAAGCAACTAGCGGGGGGGTTCAATGAGCAGTTCTTC.

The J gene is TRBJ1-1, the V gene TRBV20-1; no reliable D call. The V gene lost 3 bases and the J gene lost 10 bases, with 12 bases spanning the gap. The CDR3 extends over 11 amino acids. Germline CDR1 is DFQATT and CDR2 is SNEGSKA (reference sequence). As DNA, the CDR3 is TGCAGTGCTAGGAGAAGGTCTAGAGCTTTCTTT. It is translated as CSARRRSRAFF.

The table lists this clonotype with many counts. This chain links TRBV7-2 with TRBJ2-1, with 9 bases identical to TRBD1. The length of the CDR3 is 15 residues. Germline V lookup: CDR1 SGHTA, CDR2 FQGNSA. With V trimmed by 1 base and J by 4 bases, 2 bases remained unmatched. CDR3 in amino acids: CASSLEGTGYNEQFF. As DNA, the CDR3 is TGTGCCAGCAGCTTAGAGGGGACAGGGTACAATGAGCAGTTCTTC.

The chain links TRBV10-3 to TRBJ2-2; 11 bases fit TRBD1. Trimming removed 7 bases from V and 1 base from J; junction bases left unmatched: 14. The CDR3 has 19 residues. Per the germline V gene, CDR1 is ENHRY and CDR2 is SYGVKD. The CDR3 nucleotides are TGTGCCATCACCTCAGATAGCCAGGACAGGGGGCGGAACACCGGGGAGCTGTTTTTT. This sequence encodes CAITSDSQDRGRNTGELFF.

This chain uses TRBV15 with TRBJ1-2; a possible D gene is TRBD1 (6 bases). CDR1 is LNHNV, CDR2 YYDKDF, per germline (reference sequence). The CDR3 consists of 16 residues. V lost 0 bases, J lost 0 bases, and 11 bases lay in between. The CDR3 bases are TGTGCCACCAGCAGAGATCTGGGGGCGCCTAACTATGGCTACACCTTC. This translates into CATSRDLGAPNYGYTF.

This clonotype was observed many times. The CDR3 DNA reads TGTGCCAGCAGTTCCCCGGGACAAGAGGGGTTCCAAGGTGAGCAGTTCTTC. Translated: CASSSPGQEGFQGEQFF. V is TRBV27 and J is TRBJ2-1, with a tentative D call TRBD1 (6 bases). V lost 4 bases and J 9 bases, leaving 25 bases between the germline ends. Germline CDR1 reads MNHEY; CDR2 reads SMNVEV (reference sequence). The CDR3 has 17 amino acids.

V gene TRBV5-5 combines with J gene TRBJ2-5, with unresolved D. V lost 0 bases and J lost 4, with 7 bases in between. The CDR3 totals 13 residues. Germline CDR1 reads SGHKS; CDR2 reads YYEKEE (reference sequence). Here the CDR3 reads CASSLEPAETQYF. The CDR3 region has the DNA TGTGCCAGCAGCTTGGAGCCGGCAGAGACCCAGTACTTC.

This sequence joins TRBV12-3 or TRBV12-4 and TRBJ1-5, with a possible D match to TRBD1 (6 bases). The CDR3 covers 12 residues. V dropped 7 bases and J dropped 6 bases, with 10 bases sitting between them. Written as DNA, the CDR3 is TGTGCCAGCACCGGGGGGCGTCAGCCCCAGCATTTT. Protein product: CASTGGRQPQHF.

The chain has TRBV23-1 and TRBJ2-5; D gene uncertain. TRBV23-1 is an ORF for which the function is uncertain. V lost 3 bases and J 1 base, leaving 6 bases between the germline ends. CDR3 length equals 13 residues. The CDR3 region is CASSHPGQETQYF. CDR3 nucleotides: TGCGCCAGCAGTCACCCAGGCCAAGAGACCCAGTACTTC.

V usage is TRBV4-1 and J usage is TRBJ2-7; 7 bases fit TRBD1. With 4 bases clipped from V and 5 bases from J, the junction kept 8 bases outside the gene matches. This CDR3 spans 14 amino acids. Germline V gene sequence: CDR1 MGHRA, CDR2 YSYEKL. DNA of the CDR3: TGCGCCAGCAGCCTCGGTCGGCAGGGGGACGAGCAGTACTTC. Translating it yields CASSLGRQGDEQYF.

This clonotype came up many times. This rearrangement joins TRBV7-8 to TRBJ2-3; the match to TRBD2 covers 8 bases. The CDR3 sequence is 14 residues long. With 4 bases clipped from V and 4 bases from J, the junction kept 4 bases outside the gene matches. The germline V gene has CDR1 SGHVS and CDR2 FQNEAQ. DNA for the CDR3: TGTGCCAGCAGCTCCGGGGGGGGCGCAGATACGCAGTATTTT. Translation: CASSSGGGADTQYF.

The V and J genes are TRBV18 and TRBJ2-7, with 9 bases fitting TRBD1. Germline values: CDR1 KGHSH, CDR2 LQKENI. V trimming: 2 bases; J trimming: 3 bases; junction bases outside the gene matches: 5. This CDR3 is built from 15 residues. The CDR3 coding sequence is TGTGCCAGCTCACCAAAGACAGGGGGAGACTACGAGCAGTACTTC. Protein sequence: CASSPKTGGDYEQYF.

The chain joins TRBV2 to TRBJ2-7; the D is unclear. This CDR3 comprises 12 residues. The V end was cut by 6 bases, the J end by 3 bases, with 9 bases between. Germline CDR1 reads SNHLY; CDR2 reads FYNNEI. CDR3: CASRPRLYEQYV. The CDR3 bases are TGTGCCAGCAGGCCGAGACTCTACGAGCAGTACGTC.

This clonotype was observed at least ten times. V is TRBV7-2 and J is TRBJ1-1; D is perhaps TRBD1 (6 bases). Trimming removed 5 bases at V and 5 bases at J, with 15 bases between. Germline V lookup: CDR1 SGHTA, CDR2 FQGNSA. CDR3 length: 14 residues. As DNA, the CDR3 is TGTGCCAGCAGCCGTGAGACAGGATGGACTGAAGCTTTCTTT. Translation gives CASSRETGWTEAFF.

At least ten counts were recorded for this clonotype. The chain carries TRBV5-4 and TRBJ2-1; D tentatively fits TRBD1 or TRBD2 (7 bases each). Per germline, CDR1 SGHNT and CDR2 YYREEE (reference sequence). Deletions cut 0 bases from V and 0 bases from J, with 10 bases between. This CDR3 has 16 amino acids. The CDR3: CASSLAGGVSYNEQFF. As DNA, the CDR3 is TGTGCCAGCAGCTTGGCAGGGGGGGTCTCCTACAATGAGCAGTTCTTC.

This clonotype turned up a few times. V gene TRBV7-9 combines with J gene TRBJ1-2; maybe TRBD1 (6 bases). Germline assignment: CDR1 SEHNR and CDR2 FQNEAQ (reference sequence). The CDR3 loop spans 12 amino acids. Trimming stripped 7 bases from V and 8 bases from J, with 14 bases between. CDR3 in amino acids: CASKAGRGGYTF. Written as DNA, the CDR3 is TGTGCCAGCAAAGCAGGAAGGGGGGGCTACACCTTC.